These 3 T cell receptor beta chains originate from one sample sequenced in a study of blood T cell repertoires in COVID-19. Produced via immunoSEQ multiplex PCR; TCRdb's table is partial and in-frame only. The sample has roughly 230,000 clones, 83% seen once. Specimen: peripheral blood. The receptor set was obtained from a human donor in a cohort sampled during active COVID-19.

This chain's CDR3 is CSASYISTDTQYF. CDR3 sequence (DNA): TGCAGTGCTAGTTATATTAGCACAGATACGCAGTATTTT. The rearrangement joins TRBV20-1 to TRBJ2-3; D call uncertain. Germline CDR1 is DFQATT and CDR2 is SNEGSKA (reference sequence). The CDR3 has 13 amino acids. V was shortened by 3 bases and J by 0 bases, with 7 bases between the two germline ends.

The J gene is TRBJ2-3, the V gene TRBV14; the D gene is possibly TRBD1 (5 bases). CDR3 length: 13 amino acids. Germline V gene lookup returns CDR1 SGHDN and CDR2 FVKESK. V was pared by 4 bases and J by 7 bases, with 12 bases between. The DNA of the CDR3 is TGTGCCAGCAGCCTAGGGCCAGGGAATACGCAGTATTTT. Translated, it gives CASSLGPGNTQYF.

V gene TRBV29-1 combines with J gene TRBJ1-4; the D gene is possibly TRBD1 (5 bases). The CDR3 is 13 amino acids. Germline CDR1 and CDR2: SQVTM and ANQGSEA. The V end lost 5 bases, the J end lost 4 bases, and 11 bases lay between the germline ends. CDR3 nucleotides: TGCAGCGTTCTTACGGGGGGTAATGAAAAACTGTTTTTT. Encoded protein: CSVLTGGNEKLFF.